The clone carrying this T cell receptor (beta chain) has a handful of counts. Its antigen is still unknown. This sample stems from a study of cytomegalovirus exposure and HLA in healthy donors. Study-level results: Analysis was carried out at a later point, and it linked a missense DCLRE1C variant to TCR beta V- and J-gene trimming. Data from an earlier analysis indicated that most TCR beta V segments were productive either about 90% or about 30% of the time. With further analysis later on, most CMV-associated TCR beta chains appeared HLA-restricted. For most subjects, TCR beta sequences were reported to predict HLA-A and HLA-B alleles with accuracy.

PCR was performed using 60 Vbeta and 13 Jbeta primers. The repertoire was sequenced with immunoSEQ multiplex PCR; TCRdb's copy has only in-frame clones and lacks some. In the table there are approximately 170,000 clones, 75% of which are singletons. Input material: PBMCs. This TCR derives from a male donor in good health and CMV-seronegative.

Written as DNA, the CDR3 is TGTGCCAGCAGCAAAGGCGACGAGCAGTACTTC. This gives the protein CASSKGDEQYF. This chain connects TRBV21-1 to TRBJ2-7; the listed D gene, TRBD2, was not tested against the DNA. TRBV21-1 is tagged as a pseudogene. This CDR3 contains 11 residues.